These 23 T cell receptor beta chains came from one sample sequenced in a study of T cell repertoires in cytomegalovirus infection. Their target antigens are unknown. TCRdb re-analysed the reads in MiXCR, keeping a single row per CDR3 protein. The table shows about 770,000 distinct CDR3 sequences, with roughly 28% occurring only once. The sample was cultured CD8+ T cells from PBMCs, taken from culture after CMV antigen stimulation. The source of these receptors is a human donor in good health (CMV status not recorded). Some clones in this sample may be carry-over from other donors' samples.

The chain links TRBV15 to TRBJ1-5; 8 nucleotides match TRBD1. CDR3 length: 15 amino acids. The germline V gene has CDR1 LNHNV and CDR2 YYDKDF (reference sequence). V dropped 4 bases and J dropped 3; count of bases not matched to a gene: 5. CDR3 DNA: TGTGCCACCAGCACCACAGGGGGGGCCAATCAGCCCCAGCATTTT. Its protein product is CATSTTGGANQPQHF.

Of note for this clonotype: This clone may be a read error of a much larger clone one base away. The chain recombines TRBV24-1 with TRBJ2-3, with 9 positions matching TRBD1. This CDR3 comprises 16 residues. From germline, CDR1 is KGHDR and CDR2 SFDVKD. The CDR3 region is CATSSAPGQGTDTRYF. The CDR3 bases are TGTGCCACCAGTTCGGCACCGGGACAGGGCACAGATACGCGGTATTTT.

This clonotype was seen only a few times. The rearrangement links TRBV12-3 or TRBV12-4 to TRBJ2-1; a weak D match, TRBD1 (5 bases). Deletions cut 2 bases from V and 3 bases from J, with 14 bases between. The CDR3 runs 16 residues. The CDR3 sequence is CASSLRASDNYNEQFF. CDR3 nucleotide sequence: TGTGCCAGCAGTTTAAGGGCCTCGGACAACTACAATGAGCAGTTCTTC.

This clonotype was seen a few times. The CDR3 DNA is TGTGCCAGCAGCGTGGTGGGTGCAAGCTCCTACAATGAGCAGTTCTTC. This encodes CASSVVGASSYNEQFF. The J gene is TRBJ2-1, the V gene TRBV9; D gene unclear. The germline V and J ends were trimmed by 2 bases and 0 bases, with 12 bases remaining between them. The CDR3 sequence is 16 residues long. The germline V gene has CDR1 SGDLS and CDR2 YYNGEE.

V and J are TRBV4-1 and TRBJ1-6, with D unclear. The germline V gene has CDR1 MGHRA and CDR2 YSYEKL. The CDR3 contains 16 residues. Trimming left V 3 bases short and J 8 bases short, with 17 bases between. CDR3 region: CASSHRTDPAHSPLHF. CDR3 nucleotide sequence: TGCGCCAGCAGCCATCGGACGGATCCCGCACATTCACCCCTCCACTTT.

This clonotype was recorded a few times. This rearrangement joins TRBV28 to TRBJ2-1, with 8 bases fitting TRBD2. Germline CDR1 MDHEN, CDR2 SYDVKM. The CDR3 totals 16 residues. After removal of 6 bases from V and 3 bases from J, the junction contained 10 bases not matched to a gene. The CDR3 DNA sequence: TGTGCCAGCAGCCCCCCAGGGGCGGGGGGCTACAATGAGCAGTTCTTC. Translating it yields CASSPPGAGGYNEQFF.

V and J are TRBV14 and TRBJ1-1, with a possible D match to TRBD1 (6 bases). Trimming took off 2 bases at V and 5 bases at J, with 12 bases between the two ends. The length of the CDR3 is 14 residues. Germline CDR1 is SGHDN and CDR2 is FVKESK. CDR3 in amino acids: CASSQFRGETEAFF. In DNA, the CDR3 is TGTGCCAGCAGCCAATTCAGGGGCGAGACTGAAGCTTTCTTT. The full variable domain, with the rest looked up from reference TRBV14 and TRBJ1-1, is EAGVTQFPSHSVIEKGQTVTLRCDPISGHDNLYWYRRVMGKEIKFLLHFVKESKQDESGMPNNRFLAERTGGTYSTLKVQPAELEDSGVYFCASSQFRGETEAFFGQGTRLTVV.

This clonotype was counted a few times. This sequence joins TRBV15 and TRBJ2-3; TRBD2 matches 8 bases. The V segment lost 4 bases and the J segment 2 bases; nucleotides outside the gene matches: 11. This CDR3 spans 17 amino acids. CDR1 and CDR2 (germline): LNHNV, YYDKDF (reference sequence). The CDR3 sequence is CATSMSVASGHTDTQYF. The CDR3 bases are TGTGCCACCAGCATGAGTGTTGCTAGCGGGCACACAGATACGCAGTATTTT. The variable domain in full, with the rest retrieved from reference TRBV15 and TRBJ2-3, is DAMVIQNPRYQVTQFGKPVTLSCSQTLNHNVMYWYQQKSSQAPKLLFHYYDKDFNNEADTPDNFQSRRPNTSFCFLDIRSPGLGDTAMYLCATSMSVASGHTDTQYFGPGTRLTVL.

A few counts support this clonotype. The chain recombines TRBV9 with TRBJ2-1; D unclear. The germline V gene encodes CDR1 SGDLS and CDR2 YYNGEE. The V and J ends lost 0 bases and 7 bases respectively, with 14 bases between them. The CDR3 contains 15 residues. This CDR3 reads CASSVGVGVLNEQFF. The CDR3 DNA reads TGTGCCAGCAGCGTAGGGGTAGGAGTTCTGAATGAGCAGTTCTTC.

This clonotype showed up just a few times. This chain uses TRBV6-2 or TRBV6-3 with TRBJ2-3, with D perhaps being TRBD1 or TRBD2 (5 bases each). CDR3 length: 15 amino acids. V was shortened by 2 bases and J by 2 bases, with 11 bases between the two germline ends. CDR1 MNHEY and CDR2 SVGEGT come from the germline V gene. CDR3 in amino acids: CASSYGRQSTDTQYF. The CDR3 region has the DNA TGTGCCAGCAGTTACGGGAGACAGTCCACAGATACGCAGTATTTT.

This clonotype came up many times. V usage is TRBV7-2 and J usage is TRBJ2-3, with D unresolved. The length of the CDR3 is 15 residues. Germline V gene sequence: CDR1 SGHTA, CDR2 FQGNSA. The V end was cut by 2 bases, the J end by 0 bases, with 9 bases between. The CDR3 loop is CASSLILASTDTQYF. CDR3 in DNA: TGTGCCAGCAGCTTAATCCTGGCTAGCACAGATACGCAGTATTTT. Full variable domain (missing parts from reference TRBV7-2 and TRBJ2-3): GAGVSQSPSNKVTEKGKDVELRCDPISGHTALYWYRQSLGQGLEFLIYFQGNSAPDKSGLPSDRFSAERTGGSVSTLTIQRTQQEDSAVYLCASSLILASTDTQYFGPGTRLTVL.

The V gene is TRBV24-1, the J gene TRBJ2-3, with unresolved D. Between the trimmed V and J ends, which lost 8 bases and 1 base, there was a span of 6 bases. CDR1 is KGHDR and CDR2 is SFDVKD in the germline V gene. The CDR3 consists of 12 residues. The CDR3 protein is CATNFRTDTQYF. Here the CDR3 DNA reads TGTGCCACCAATTTCCGCACAGATACGCAGTATTTT.

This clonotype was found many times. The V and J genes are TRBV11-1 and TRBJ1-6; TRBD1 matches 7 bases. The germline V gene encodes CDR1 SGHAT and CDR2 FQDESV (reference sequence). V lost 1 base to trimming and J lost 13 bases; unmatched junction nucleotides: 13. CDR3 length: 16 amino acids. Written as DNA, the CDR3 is TGTGCCAGCAGCTTAGGGTCGTCAGGGGGTCGCATGCCCCTCCACTTT. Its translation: CASSLGSSGGRMPLHF.

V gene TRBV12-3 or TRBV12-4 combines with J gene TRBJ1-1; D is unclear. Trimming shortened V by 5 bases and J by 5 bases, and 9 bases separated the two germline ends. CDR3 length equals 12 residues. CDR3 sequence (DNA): TGTGCCAGCAGTAGTGAATGGACTGAAGCTTTCTTT. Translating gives CASSSEWTEAFF.

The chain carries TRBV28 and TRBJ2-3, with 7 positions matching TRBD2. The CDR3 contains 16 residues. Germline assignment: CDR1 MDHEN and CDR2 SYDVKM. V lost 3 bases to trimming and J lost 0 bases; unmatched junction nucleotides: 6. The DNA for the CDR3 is TGTGCCAGCAGTTTCTGGGCTAGCGGTAGCACAGATACGCAGTATTTT. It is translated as CASSFWASGSTDTQYF. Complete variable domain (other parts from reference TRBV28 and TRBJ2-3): DVKVTQSSRYLVKRTGEKVFLECVQDMDHENMFWYRQDPGLGLRLIYFSYDVKMKEKGDIPEGYSVSREKKERFSLILESASTNQTSMYLCASSFWASGSTDTQYFGPGTRLTVL.

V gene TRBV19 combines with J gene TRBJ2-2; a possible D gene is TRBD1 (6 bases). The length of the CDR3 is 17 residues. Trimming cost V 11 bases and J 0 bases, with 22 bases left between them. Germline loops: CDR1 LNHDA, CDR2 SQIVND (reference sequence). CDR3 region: CAVNRDGRLSNTGELFF. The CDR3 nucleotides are TGTGCCGTTAACAGGGACGGCCGACTATCGAACACCGGGGAGCTGTTTTTT.

CDR3 residues: CASSYGTWGDTQYF. CDR3 DNA: TGTGCCAGCAGTTACGGGACGTGGGGAGATACGCAGTATTTT. This rearrangement joins TRBV27 to TRBJ2-3; the D call may be TRBD1 or TRBD2 (5 bases each). Trimming cost V 4 bases and J 5 bases, with 13 bases left between them. From germline, CDR1 is MNHEY and CDR2 SMNVEV (reference sequence). The CDR3 loop spans 14 amino acids.

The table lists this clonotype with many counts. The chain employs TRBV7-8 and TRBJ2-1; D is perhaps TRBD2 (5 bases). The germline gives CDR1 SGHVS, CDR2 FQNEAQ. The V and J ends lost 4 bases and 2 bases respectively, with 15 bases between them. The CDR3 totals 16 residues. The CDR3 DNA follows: TGTGCCAGCAGCTCGGACCTTCGGGGTCCCTACAATGAGCAGTTCTTC. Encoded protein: CASSSDLRGPYNEQFF.

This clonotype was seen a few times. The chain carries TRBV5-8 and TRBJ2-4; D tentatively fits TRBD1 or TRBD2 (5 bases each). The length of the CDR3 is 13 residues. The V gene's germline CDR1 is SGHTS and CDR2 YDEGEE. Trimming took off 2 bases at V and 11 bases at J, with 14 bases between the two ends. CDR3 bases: TGTGCCAGCAGCTTCGGTTCCCGGGACCTTCAGTACTTC. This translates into CASSFGSRDLQYF.

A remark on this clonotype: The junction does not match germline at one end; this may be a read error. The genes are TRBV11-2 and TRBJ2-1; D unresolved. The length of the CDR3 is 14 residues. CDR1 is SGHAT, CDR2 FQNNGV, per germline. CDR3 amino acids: CANSLTVESLEQFF. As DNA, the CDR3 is TGTGCCAACAGCTTAACTGTAGAATCCCTTGAGCAGTTCTTC.

CDR3 nucleotides: TGTGCCAGCAGTGGCCGCATGGGTTGGGAGCTGTTTTTT. Its protein product is CASSGRMGWELFF. The chain couples TRBV12-3 or TRBV12-4 to TRBJ2-2; D unresolved. CDR3 size: 13 residues. V lost 5 bases and J 9 bases, leaving 13 bases between the germline ends.

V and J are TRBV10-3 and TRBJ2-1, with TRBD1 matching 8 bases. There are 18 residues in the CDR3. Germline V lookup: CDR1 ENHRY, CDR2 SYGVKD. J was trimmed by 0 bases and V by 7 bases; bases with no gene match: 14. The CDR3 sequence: CAINSVQGEESSYNEQFF. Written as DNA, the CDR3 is TGTGCCATCAATTCGGTACAGGGGGAAGAGAGCTCCTACAATGAGCAGTTCTTC.

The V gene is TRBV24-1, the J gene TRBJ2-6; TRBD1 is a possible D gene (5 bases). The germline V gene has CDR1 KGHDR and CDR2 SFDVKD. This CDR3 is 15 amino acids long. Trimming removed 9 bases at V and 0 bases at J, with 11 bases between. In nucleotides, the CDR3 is TGTGCCACCCTGGGGCAAAGCTCTGGGGCCAACGTCCTGACTTTC. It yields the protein CATLGQSSGANVLTF.